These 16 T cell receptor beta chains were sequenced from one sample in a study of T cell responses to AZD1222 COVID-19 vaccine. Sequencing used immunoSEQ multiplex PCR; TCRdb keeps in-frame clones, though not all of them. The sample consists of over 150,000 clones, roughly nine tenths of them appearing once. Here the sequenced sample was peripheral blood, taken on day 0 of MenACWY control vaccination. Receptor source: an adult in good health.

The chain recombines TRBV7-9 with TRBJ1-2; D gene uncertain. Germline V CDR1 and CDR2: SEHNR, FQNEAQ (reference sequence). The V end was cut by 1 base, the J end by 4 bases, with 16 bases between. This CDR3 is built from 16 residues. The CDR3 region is CASSLGTLNPLYGYTF. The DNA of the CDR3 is TGTGCCAGCAGCTTAGGGACCCTCAATCCACTCTATGGCTACACCTTC.

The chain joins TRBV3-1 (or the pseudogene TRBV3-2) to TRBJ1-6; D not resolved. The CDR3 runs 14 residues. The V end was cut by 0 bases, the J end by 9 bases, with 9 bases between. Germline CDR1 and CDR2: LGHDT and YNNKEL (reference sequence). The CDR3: CASSQDLSRSPLHF. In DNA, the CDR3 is TGTGCCAGCAGCCAAGATCTTTCGCGTTCACCCCTCCACTTT.

The CDR3 bases are TGTGCCAGTAGTATAGACGCGGGACTAGCGAGGAATGAGCAGTTCTTC. Translation: CASSIDAGLARNEQFF. The chain couples TRBV19 to TRBJ2-1; 10 bases align to TRBD2. The germline gives CDR1 LNHDA, CDR2 SQIVND (reference sequence). Trimming removed 0 bases from V and 7 bases from J; junction bases left unmatched: 6. CDR3 length: 16 residues.

The CDR3 reads CASSLIGASNEQFF. The CDR3 nucleotides read TGTGCCAGCAGCTTGATCGGGGCGTCCAATGAGCAGTTCTTC. The chain joins TRBV5-6 to TRBJ2-1, with D perhaps given as TRBD1 or TRBD2 (5 bases each). The germline V gene encodes CDR1 SGHDT and CDR2 YYEEEE. V lost 1 base to trimming and J lost 6 bases, with 11 bases between them. This CDR3 comprises 14 residues.

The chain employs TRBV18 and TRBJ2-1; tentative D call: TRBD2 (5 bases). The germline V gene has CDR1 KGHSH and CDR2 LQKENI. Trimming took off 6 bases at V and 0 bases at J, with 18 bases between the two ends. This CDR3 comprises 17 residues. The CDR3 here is CASSSPSGGSSYNEQFF. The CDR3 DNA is TGTGCCAGCTCCTCCCCAAGCGGCGGAAGCTCCTACAATGAGCAGTTCTTC.

The CDR3 sequence: CASSPRGKGSYEQYF. The CDR3 DNA reads as TGTGCCAGCAGCCCCAGGGGGAAAGGCAGCTACGAGCAGTACTTC. V gene TRBV13 combines with J gene TRBJ2-7; TRBD1 agrees at 7 bases. Germline V gives CDR1 PRHDT, CDR2 FYEKMQ (reference sequence). This CDR3 has 15 residues. The V gene end was trimmed by 5 bases and the J gene end by 3 bases; junction bases not matched to a gene: 10.

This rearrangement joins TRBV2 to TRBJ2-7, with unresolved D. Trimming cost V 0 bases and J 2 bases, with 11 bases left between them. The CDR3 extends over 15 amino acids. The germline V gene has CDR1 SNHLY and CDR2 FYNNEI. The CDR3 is CASSEAPGAPYEQYV. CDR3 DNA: TGTGCCAGCAGTGAAGCGCCAGGAGCCCCCTACGAGCAGTACGTC.

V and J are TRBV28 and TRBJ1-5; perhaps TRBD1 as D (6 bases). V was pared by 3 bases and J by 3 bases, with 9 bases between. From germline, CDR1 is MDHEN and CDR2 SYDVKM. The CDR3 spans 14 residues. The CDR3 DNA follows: TGTGCCAGCAGTTTTGTGGGGGCCAATCAGCCCCAGCATTTT. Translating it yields CASSFVGANQPQHF. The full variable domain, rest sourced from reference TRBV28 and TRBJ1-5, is DVKVTQSSRYLVKRTGEKVFLECVQDMDHENMFWYRQDPGLGLRLIYFSYDVKMKEKGDIPEGYSVSREKKERFSLILESASTNQTSMYLCASSFVGANQPQHFGDGTRLSIL.

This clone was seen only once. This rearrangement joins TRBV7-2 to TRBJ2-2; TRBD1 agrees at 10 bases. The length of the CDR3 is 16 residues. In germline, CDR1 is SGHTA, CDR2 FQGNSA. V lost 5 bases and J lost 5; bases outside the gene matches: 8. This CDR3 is CASSHSTGGWTGELFF. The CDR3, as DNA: TGTGCCAGCAGCCATTCGACAGGGGGCTGGACCGGGGAGCTGTTTTTT.

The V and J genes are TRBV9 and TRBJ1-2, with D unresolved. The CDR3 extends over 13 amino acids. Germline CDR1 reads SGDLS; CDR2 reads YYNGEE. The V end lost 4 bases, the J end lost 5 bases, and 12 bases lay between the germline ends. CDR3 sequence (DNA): TGTGCCAGCAGCCCCGGAGGAACTTATGGCTACACCTTC. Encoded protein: CASSPGGTYGYTF.

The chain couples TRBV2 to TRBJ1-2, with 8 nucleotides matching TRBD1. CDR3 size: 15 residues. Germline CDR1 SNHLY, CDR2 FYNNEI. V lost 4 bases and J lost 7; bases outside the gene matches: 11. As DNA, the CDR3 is TGTGCCAGCAGTGTCCCGCCAGGGGGCGCTTCTGGCTACACCTTC. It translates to CASSVPPGGASGYTF.

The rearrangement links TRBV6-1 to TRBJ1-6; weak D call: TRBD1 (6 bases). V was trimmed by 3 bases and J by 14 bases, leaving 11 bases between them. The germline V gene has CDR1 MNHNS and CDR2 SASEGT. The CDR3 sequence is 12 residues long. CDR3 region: CASSDPGTSLHF. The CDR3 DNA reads TGTGCCAGCAGTGACCCGGGGACATCCCTCCACTTT.

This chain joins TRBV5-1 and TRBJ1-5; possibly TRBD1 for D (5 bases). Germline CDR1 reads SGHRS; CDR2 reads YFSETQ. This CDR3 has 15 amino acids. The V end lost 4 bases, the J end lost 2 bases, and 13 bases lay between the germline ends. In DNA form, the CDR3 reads TGCGCCAGCAGCCCCACAGGTATCGGCAATCAGCCCCAGCATTTT. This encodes CASSPTGIGNQPQHF.

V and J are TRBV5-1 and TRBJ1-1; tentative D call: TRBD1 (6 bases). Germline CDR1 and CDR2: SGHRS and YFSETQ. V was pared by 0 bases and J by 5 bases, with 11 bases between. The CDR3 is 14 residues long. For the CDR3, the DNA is TGCGCCAGCAGCTTGGCCCAGGGGATAACTGAAGCTTTCTTT. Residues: CASSLAQGITEAFF.

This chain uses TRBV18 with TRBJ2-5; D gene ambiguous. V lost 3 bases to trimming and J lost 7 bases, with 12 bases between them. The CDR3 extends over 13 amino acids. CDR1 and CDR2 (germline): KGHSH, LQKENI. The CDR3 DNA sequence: TGTGCCAGCTCACCTCCCCTGGGATCGACCCAGTACTTC. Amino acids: CASSPPLGSTQYF.

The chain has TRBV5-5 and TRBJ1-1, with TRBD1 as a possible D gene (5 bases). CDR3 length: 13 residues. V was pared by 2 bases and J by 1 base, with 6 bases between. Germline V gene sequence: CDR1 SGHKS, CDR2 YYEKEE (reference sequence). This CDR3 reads CASSFTGNTEAFF. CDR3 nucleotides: TGTGCCAGCAGCTTTACAGGGAACACTGAAGCTTTCTTT.